Presented here are 16 T cell receptor beta chains from one specimen sequenced in a study of spatial heterogeneity in lung cancer. This sample's time point: sample taken at primary tumor resection. TCRdb reanalysed the 5' RACE reads using MiXCR and keeps one entry per CDR3 protein. The sample has tens of thousands of distinct CDR3 sequences; approximately 6.3% are singletons. The sample in question was PBMCs, obtained at surgery. Receptors were obtained from a female donor with early-stage non-small cell lung cancer.

To note about this clonotype: The junction does not match germline at one end; this may be a read error. The rearrangement links TRBV2 to TRBJ1-1; D perhaps matches TRBD1 (5 bases). The CDR3 extends over 13 amino acids. Germline CDR1 reads SNHLY; CDR2 reads FYNNEI. CDR3 in amino acids: CASSEAHGGNSLF. The DNA for the CDR3 is TGTGCCAGCAGTGAAGCGCACGGGGGTAATTCCCTGTTT.

The sample holds a few counts of this clonotype. This chain connects TRBV4-1 to TRBJ1-3, with D uncertain. Germline V CDR1 and CDR2: MGHRA, YSYEKL. The CDR3 consists of 15 residues. V lost 6 bases and J 0 bases, leaving 12 bases between the germline ends. The DNA of the CDR3 is TGCGCCAGCAGGACCCTAGAGAGCTCTGGAAACACCATATATTTT. Translating gives CASRTLESSGNTIYF.

This clonotype was counted ten times or more. This chain joins TRBV20-1 and TRBJ2-1, with D possibly being TRBD2 (5 bases). Between the trimmed V and J ends, which lost 1 base and 7 bases, there was a span of 14 bases. The CDR3 is 14 amino acids. CDR1 is DFQATT, CDR2 SNEGSKA, per germline (reference sequence). As DNA, the CDR3 is TGCAGTGCTAGAGGCGGACGGGATTATAATGAGCAGTTCTTC. Translating it yields CSARGGRDYNEQFF.

In this sample, this clonotype turned up many times. V and J are TRBV7-8 and TRBJ2-5; 10 bases agree with TRBD2. CDR1 is SGHVS, CDR2 FQNEAQ, per germline. Germline trimming cut 1 base from V and 4 bases from J; bases unmatched to any gene: 6. This CDR3 is built from 16 residues. The CDR3 loop reads CASSLGRTSGGETQYF. The CDR3 DNA follows: TGTGCCAGCAGCTTAGGAAGGACTAGCGGAGGAGAGACCCAGTACTTC. The whole variable domain, remainder taken from reference TRBV7-8 and TRBJ2-5, is GAGVSQSPRYKVAKRGQDVALRCDPISGHVSLFWYQQALGQGPEFLTYFQNEAQLDKSGLPSDRFFAERPEGSVSTLKIQRTQQEDSAVYLCASSLGRTSGGETQYFGPGTRLLVL.

This clonotype was counted only a few times. The J gene is TRBJ2-5, the V gene TRBV6-1; 9 nucleotides match TRBD1. Germline CDR1 and CDR2: MNHNS and SASEGT. V lost 0 bases, J lost 5 bases, and 13 bases stayed unmatched. The CDR3 loop spans 18 amino acids. For the CDR3, the DNA is TGTGCCAGCAGTGAAGCGCTTCAGACAGGGGGAAGAGAGGAGACCCAGTACTTC. The encoded protein is CASSEALQTGGREETQYF.

V is TRBV6-1 and J is TRBJ1-2; possibly TRBD1 for D (5 bases). Trimming pared 3 bases from V and 0 bases from J, leaving 14 bases between. The CDR3 runs to 16 residues. The V gene's germline CDR1 is MNHNS and CDR2 SASEGT. The CDR3 nucleotides are TGTGCCAGCAGTGAGTCGGTGGGGACTGCTAACTATGGCTACACCTTC. It encodes CASSESVGTANYGYTF.

This clonotype was seen many times. This chain uses TRBV7-7 with TRBJ2-2, with D perhaps matching TRBD2 (5 bases). Trimming stripped 4 bases from V and 6 bases from J, with 15 bases between. The CDR3 sequence is 15 residues long. Germline assignment: CDR1 SSHAT and CDR2 FNYEAQ (reference sequence). CDR3 sequence reads: CASSWAGSGAGELFF. The CDR3 coding sequence is TGTGCCAGCAGCTGGGCCGGCTCCGGGGCCGGGGAGCTGTTTTTT.

This clonotype was counted ten times or more. The chain combines TRBV10-3 with TRBJ1-6; 8 bases line up with TRBD1. With 3 bases clipped from V and 4 bases from J, the junction kept 8 bases outside the gene matches. This CDR3 contains 17 residues. Germline V gives CDR1 ENHRY, CDR2 SYGVKD. CDR3 nucleotides: TGTGCCATCAGTGAACAAGGGACAGGAGGTTATAATTCACCCCTCCACTTT. The encoded protein is CAISEQGTGGYNSPLHF.

This clonotype was picked up many times. The chain recombines TRBV10-3 with TRBJ2-5, with 11 bases matching TRBD2. With V trimmed by 2 bases and J by 5 bases, 1 base remained unmatched. From germline, CDR1 is ENHRY and CDR2 SYGVKD. CDR3 length: 14 amino acids. The CDR3 spells CAISETSGGETQYF. The CDR3 nucleotides read TGTGCCATCAGTGAGACTAGCGGGGGTGAGACCCAGTACTTC.

This clonotype has a count of ten or more. The rearrangement uses TRBV5-1 and TRBJ1-4; 8 bases are a match to TRBD1. The CDR3 totals 15 residues. V dropped 0 bases and J dropped 7; count of bases not matched to a gene: 5. Germline CDR1 reads SGHRS; CDR2 reads YFSETQ. In DNA form, the CDR3 reads TGCGCCAGCAGCTTGGAACAGGGGGGAGGTGAAAAACTGTTTTTT. This translates into CASSLEQGGGEKLFF.

This clonotype was observed at least ten times. The genes are TRBV7-2 and TRBJ1-3; D gene uncertain. This CDR3 contains 15 residues. CDR1 SGHTA and CDR2 FQGNSA come from the germline V gene. The V gene lost 2 bases and the J gene lost 3 bases, with 11 bases spanning the gap. The CDR3 coding sequence is TGTGCCAGCAGCTTAAAATGGAATTATGGAAACACCATATATTTT. Its protein product is CASSLKWNYGNTIYF.

The chain joins TRBV3-2 to TRBJ2-1; the DNA was not used to check the table's D call, TRBD2. TRBV3-2 is a recognized pseudogene. The CDR3 covers 16 residues. The CDR3 loop reads CASSPRRLGGYNEQFF. In nucleotides, the CDR3 is TGTGCCAGCAGCCCCCGTCGACTTGGGGGATACAATGAGCAGTTCTTC.

J is TRBJ2-3 and V is TRBV5-1; D may be TRBD1 or TRBD2 (6 bases each). Deletions cut 2 bases from V and 4 bases from J, with 14 bases between. The CDR3 has 15 amino acids. Germline V lookup: CDR1 SGHRS, CDR2 YFSETQ. The CDR3 is CASSLRGASSDTQYF. The CDR3 DNA reads TGCGCCAGCAGCTTAAGGGGGGCGTCGTCAGATACGCAGTATTTT. The full variable domain, with the rest looked up from reference TRBV5-1 and TRBJ2-3, is KAGVTQTPRYLIKTRGQQVTLSCSPISGHRSVSWYQQTPGQGLQFLFEYFSETQRNKGNFPGRFSGRQFSNSRSEMNVSTLELGDSALYLCASSLRGASSDTQYFGPGTRLTVL.

This clonotype was counted many times. The chain has TRBV6-5 and TRBJ2-7; 10 nucleotides match TRBD1. CDR3 length equals 15 residues. The germline V gene has CDR1 MNHEY and CDR2 SVGAGI. V shed 6 bases, J shed 7 bases, and the junction held 12 bases outside the gene matches. CDR3 bases: TGTGCCAGCAGGGGGGAAGGGACAGGGGAAGGTGAGCAGTACTTC. It codes for CASRGEGTGEGEQYF.

This clonotype was counted between two and nine times. V gene TRBV2 combines with J gene TRBJ2-1; D is perhaps TRBD2 (5 bases). V lost 8 bases to trimming and J lost 6 bases, with 17 bases between them. Germline lookup yields CDR1 SNHLY and CDR2 FYNNEI. The CDR3 is made up of 14 amino acids. The CDR3 DNA reads TGTGCCAGCCGGGGAGCGATAATGATCAATGAGCAGTTCTTC. Its protein product is CASRGAIMINEQFF.

The chain is built from TRBV4-3 and TRBJ1-1; TRBD1 is a possible D gene (5 bases). This CDR3 is built from 15 residues. Trimming took off 1 base at V and 7 bases at J, with 16 bases between the two ends. Germline assignment: CDR1 LGHNA and CDR2 YSLEER. As DNA, the CDR3 is TGCGCCAGCAGCCAAGTAGCAACAGGTGGGTTTGAAGCTTTCTTT. As protein: CASSQVATGGFEAFF.